Sequencing of this TCR beta chain was carried out in a study of shared clonotypes between healthy human individuals. This CDR3 region has 15 residues. V trimming: 4 bases; J trimming: 5 bases; junction bases outside the gene matches: 8. Germline CDR1 KGHSH, CDR2 LQKENI. Regarding the study as a whole: Among donors, sharing of clonotypes was expected to be affected by sequencing depth. Generation of non-shared clonotypes was less probable than generation of clonotypes shared by all four donors.

Naivety among CD8 cells was defined by CD45RO negativity and positive CCR7 selection, thereby excluding terminally differentiated effector memory CD45RA+ cells. Genomic DNA of every subset was divided equally among multiple immunoSEQ plates. The DNA input per sorted-subset replicate PCR was about 180 ng, corresponding to some 30,000 T cell genomes. Sequenced by immunoSEQ multiplex PCR; TCRdb stores in-frame clones only, minus some. Among about 2.2 million clones listed, approximately 94% were seen once. For this clone: No antigen is known for it.

The receptor was derived from a man aged 18 to 29 in good health. Some clones in this sample may be carry-over from other donors' samples. The sample consisted of naive CD8+ T cells from PBMCs. The chain joins TRBV18 to TRBJ1-2, with 9 bases identical to TRBD1. This CDR3 reads CASSHDRGTLYGYTF. CDR3 DNA sequence: TGTGCCAGCTCACATGACAGGGGGACCTTATATGGCTACACCTTC.